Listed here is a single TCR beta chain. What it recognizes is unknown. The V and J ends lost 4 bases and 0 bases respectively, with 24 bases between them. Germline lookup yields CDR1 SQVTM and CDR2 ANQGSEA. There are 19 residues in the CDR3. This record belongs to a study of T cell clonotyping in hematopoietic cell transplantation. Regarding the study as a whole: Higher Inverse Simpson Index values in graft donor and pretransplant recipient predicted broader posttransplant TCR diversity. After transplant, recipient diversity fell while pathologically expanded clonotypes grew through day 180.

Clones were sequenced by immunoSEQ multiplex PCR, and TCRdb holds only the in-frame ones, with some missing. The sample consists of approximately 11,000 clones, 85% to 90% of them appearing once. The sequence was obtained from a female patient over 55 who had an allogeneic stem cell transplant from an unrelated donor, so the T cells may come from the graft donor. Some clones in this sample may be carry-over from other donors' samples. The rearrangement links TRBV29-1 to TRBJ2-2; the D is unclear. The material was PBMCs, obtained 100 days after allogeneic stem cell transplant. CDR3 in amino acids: CSVVFRISEKTANTGELFF. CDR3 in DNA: TGCAGCGTTGTCTTCCGCATCTCCGAAAAAACCGCGAACACCGGGGAGCTGTTTTTT.